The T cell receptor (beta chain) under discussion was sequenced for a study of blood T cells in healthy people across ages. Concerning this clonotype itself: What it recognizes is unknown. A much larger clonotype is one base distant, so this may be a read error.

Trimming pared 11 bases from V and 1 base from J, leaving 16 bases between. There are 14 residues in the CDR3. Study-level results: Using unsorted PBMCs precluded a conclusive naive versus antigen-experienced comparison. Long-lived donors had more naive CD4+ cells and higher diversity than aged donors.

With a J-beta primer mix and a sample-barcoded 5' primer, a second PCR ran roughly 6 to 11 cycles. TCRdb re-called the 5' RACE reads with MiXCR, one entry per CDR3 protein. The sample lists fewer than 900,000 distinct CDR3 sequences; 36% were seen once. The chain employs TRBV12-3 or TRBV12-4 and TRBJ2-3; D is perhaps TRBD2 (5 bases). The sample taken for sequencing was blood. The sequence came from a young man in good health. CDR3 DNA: TGTGCCGGCACCCAACCCGGGGGCACAGATACGCAGTATTTT. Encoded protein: CAGTQPGGTDTQYF.